These T cell receptor beta chains were read from a single sample in a study of blood T cell repertoires in COVID-19. Repertoires were generated with immunoSEQ multiplex PCR, while TCRdb's copy carries only in-frame clones and drops some. Of about 200,000 clones listed, 86% are singletons. The sample was peripheral blood. These receptors all stem from a woman aged 50 to 60 with acute or convalescent COVID-19. Each CDR3 is given without its conserved first and last residue. Each record gives: J gene, V gene, CDR3 protein.

>TRBJ2-7|TRBV7-8
ASSLLPGQGYEQY
>TRBJ2-7|TRBV5-4
ASSPVPGEQY
>TRBJ2-5|TRBV5-4
ASSLVGGGQETQY
>TRBJ2-7|TRBV6-2/TRBV6-3
ASSLTGGAGEQY
>TRBJ2-1|TRBV6-2/TRBV6-3
ASSHGGNNEQF
>TRBJ2-3|TRBV6-1
ASSAQDSPLTDTQY
>TRBJ2-5|TRBV4-1
ASSQVKRGSGETQY
>TRBJ2-1|TRBV10-3
AISSDRANEQF
>TRBJ2-1|TRBV6-5
ASRGWGDNEQF
>TRBJ2-3|TRBV9
ASSVELLDSGTQY
>TRBJ2-7|TRBV11-2
ASSLQRDLYEQY
>TRBJ1-2|TRBV7-9
ASSFAAGVGYGYT
>TRBJ2-3|TRBV4-3
ASSQGGGVGDTQY
>TRBJ1-2|TRBV5-1
ASSLGFDPDYGYT
>TRBJ1-5|TRBV19
ASGSGINQPQH
>TRBJ2-3|TRBV7-2
ASSSTSGRTDTQY
>TRBJ1-1|TRBV4-2
ASSQDNVAVEAF
>TRBJ1-6|TRBV5-6
ASSFAGTGGSRAPSPLH
>TRBJ2-1|TRBV19
ASSIRLAGVYNEQF
>TRBJ1-5|TRBV5-1
ASTLDTKPQH
>TRBJ1-1|TRBV11-3
ASRFNGDTEAF
>TRBJ2-7|TRBV5-1
ASSSTSGTDEQY
>TRBJ1-2|TRBV14
ASSPLRDTQTPNYGYT
>TRBJ1-1|TRBV5-1
ASKQQGNTEAF
>TRBJ1-5|TRBV5-5
ASSFSGLYSNQPQH
>TRBJ2-1|TRBV5-8
ASRLQSDEQF
>TRBJ1-2|TRBV5-4
ASSLEPGPNYGYT
>TRBJ2-7|TRBV5-1
ASSPTPGQGYEQY
>TRBJ2-1|TRBV6-2/TRBV6-3
ASSYPGLAGSGEQF
>TRBJ2-7|TRBV19
ASSIALAGSYEQY
>TRBJ1-2|TRBV24-1
ATSDFRTGSGYT
>TRBJ1-1|TRBV7-2
ASSLSPGQGRTEAF
>TRBJ2-2|TRBV24-1
ATSDLKGADTGELF
>TRBJ1-4|TRBV19
ASRVRTNEKLF
>TRBJ2-1|TRBV7-9
ASSPAGSYNEQF
>TRBJ1-4|TRBV11-3
ASSSNTSTNEKLF
>TRBJ2-1|TRBV6-5
ASSPTSGRAREQF
>TRBJ1-2|TRBV7-9
ASSTNRALNYGYT
>TRBJ1-1|TRBV29-1
SVSAHLTEAF
>TRBJ2-5|TRBV10-1
ASSESGGSVTQY
>TRBJ1-1|TRBV27
ASSLSSGQNTEAF
>TRBJ1-3|TRBV2
ASSVSPGGTGNTIY
>TRBJ2-5|TRBV5-4
ASSTGKETQY
>TRBJ1-1|TRBV7-6
ASSTRQGKAEAF
>TRBJ2-7|TRBV7-9
ASSLEQGSSYEQY
>TRBJ2-7|TRBV6-5
ASGLAGFSYEQY
>TRBJ2-2|TRBV10-2
ASSDSAGGNTGELF